The T cell receptor beta chain under discussion was sequenced for a study of T cell changes during pregnancy in multiple sclerosis. Sequencing used immunoSEQ multiplex PCR; TCRdb keeps in-frame clones, though not all of them. Of around 52,000 clones in the sample, around nine tenths were seen once. The CDR3 has 16 amino acids. V dropped 0 bases and J dropped 7 bases, with 15 bases sitting between them. CDR1 and CDR2 from the germline V gene are LGHNA and YNFKEQ. The specimen was peripheral blood from another person, used as feeder cells. The receptor was isolated from a human donor whose cells served as feeder cells for cultures in a pregnancy study. V is TRBV4-2 and J is TRBJ2-2; the D gene is possibly TRBD2 (5 bases). The CDR3 reads CASSQDALPGYGELFF. CDR3 coding DNA: TGTGCCAGCAGCCAAGATGCACTACCGGGGTACGGGGAGCTGTTTTTT.